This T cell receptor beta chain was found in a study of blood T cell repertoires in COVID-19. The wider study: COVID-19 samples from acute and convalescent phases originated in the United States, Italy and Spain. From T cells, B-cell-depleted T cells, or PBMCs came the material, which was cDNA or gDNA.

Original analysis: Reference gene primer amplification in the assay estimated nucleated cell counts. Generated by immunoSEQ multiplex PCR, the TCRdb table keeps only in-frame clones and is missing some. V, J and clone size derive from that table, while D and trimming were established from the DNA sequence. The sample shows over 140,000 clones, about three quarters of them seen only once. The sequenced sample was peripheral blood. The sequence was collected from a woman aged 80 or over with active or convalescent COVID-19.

For the CDR3, the DNA is TGTGCCAGCAGCCAAAGTGGGGCAGGGGGCTACGAGCAGTACTTC. This encodes CASSQSGAGGYEQYF. The chain is built from TRBV5-5 and TRBJ2-7, with 7 positions matching TRBD1. The V gene end was trimmed by 4 bases and the J gene end by 3 bases; junction bases not matched to a gene: 10. CDR1 is SGHKS, CDR2 YYEKEE, per germline (reference sequence). There are 15 residues in the CDR3.